The clone carrying this T cell receptor beta chain came up a few times. Germline CDR1 is LGHDT and CDR2 is YNNKEL (reference sequence). The CDR3 is 16 amino acids. Germline trimming cut 1 base from V and 4 bases from J; bases unmatched to any gene: 8. This entry belongs to a study of blood T cell repertoires in COVID-19. Produced via immunoSEQ multiplex PCR; TCRdb's table is partial and in-frame only. The data show roughly 280,000 clones, approximately 80% seen once. The V call is TRBV3-1 (or the pseudogene TRBV3-2), the J call TRBJ2-5; 8 bases are a match to TRBD2. This TCR was sampled from a man aged 60 to 69 with acute or convalescent COVID-19. The sample taken for sequencing was peripheral blood. CDR3 protein: CASSQGTVAGPETQYF. In DNA, the CDR3 is TGTGCCAGCAGCCAAGGGACGGTAGCGGGACCAGAGACCCAGTACTTC.